The rows below give T cell receptor beta chains drawn from one sample of a study of blood T cells in healthy people across ages. TCRdb re-called the 5' RACE reads through MiXCR, storing one row per CDR3 protein. The sample shows over 500,000 distinct CDR3 sequences, about 25% of them seen only once. These data also formed part of another study, on T cells of mothers and their children.

The sample was blood. All receptors derive from a boy between 2 and 10 years old in good health. The CDR3 runs from the conserved cysteine through the conserved F or W. The order of the fields is V gene, J gene, clone size, D gene, CDR3 protein, CDR3 DNA. D genes are given only for firm matches. Size is omitted from some rows. Given values are once, few, many or a class for expanded clones.

v_gene: TRBV4-1
j_gene: TRBJ2-1
abundance: NA
d_gene: NA
CDR3aa: CASSQDRPGGTMPQFF
CDR3nt: TGCGCCAGCAGCCAAGATCGGCCAGGGGGGACCATGCCGCAGTTCTTC

v_gene: TRBV12-5
j_gene: TRBJ2-7
abundance: NA
d_gene: NA
CDR3aa: CASGLTGSNEQYF
CDR3nt: TGTGCTAGTGGTTTGACAGGGTCCAACGAGCAGTACTTC

v_gene: TRBV5-1
j_gene: TRBJ2-3
abundance: few
d_gene: NA
CDR3aa: CASSFLGRDTDTQYF
CDR3nt: TGCGCCAGCAGCTTTTTGGGCCGGGACACAGATACGCAGTATTTT

v_gene: TRBV29-1
j_gene: TRBJ2-4
abundance: few
d_gene: NA
CDR3aa: CSVVLEQELNIQYF
CDR3nt: TGCAGCGTCGTCCTGGAACAGGAGCTAAACATTCAGTACTTC

v_gene: TRBV3-1
j_gene: TRBJ2-1
abundance: NA
d_gene: NA
CDR3aa: CASSQRGVNEQFF
CDR3nt: TGTGCCAGCAGCCAGAGGGGGGTAAATGAGCAGTTCTTC

v_gene: TRBV10-3
j_gene: TRBJ2-5
abundance: NA
d_gene: NA
CDR3aa: CAISGGAQETQYF
CDR3nt: TGTGCCATCAGTGGAGGGGCCCAAGAGACCCAGTACTTC

v_gene: TRBV29-1
j_gene: TRBJ2-7
abundance: few
d_gene: NA
CDR3aa: CSVAFSGIYEQYF
CDR3nt: TGCAGCGTTGCATTCTCGGGGATCTACGAGCAGTACTTC

v_gene: TRBV9
j_gene: TRBJ1-6
abundance: NA
d_gene: TRBD1
CDR3aa: CASSGTGWDSPLHF
CDR3nt: TGTGCCAGCAGCGGGACAGGGTGGGATTCACCCCTCCACTTT

v_gene: TRBV9
j_gene: TRBJ2-3
abundance: few
d_gene: TRBD2
CDR3aa: CASSAGLPTDTQYF
CDR3nt: TGTGCCAGCAGCGCGGGACTACCCACAGATACGCAGTATTTT

v_gene: TRBV20-1
j_gene: TRBJ2-5
abundance: few
d_gene: NA
CDR3aa: CSASRQGGETQYF
CDR3nt: TGCAGTGCTAGCCGACAGGGAGGAGAGACCCAGTACTTC

v_gene: TRBV12-3/TRBV12-4
j_gene: TRBJ2-5
abundance: NA
d_gene: NA
CDR3aa: CASSLDLLSQETQYF
CDR3nt: TGTGCCAGCAGTTTAGATCTGCTCTCCCAAGAGACCCAGTACTTC

v_gene: TRBV7-9
j_gene: TRBJ1-6
abundance: NA
d_gene: NA
CDR3aa: CASSPDIYNSPLHF
CDR3nt: TGTGCCAGCAGCCCGGACATCTATAATTCACCCCTCCACTTT

v_gene: TRBV19
j_gene: TRBJ1-2
abundance: NA
d_gene: TRBD1
CDR3aa: CASTFGGQASYGYTF
CDR3nt: TGTGCCAGTACCTTTGGCGGACAGGCGAGCTATGGCTACACCTTC

v_gene: TRBV12-3/TRBV12-4
j_gene: TRBJ2-1
abundance: few
d_gene: NA
CDR3aa: CASSSKYEQFF
CDR3nt: TGTGCCAGCAGTTCCAAGTATGAGCAGTTCTTC

v_gene: TRBV29-1
j_gene: TRBJ2-4
abundance: few
d_gene: NA
CDR3aa: CSVEEGTSAKNIQYF
CDR3nt: TGCAGCGTTGAAGAGGGGACATCAGCCAAAAACATTCAGTACTTC

v_gene: TRBV20-1
j_gene: TRBJ2-7
abundance: few
d_gene: NA
CDR3aa: CSASDRGVTYEQYF
CDR3nt: TGCAGTGCTAGCGACAGAGGTGTAACCTACGAGCAGTACTTC

v_gene: TRBV9
j_gene: TRBJ1-5
abundance: NA
d_gene: NA
CDR3aa: CASSEGVPNQPQHF
CDR3nt: TGTGCCAGCAGCGAGGGGGTTCCCAATCAGCCCCAGCATTTT

v_gene: TRBV4-3
j_gene: TRBJ2-1
abundance: NA
d_gene: TRBD2
CDR3aa: CASSQRLAGRGVYNEQFF
CDR3nt: TGCGCCAGCAGCCAGCGACTAGCGGGAAGGGGGGTTTACAATGAGCAGTTCTTC

v_gene: TRBV5-4
j_gene: TRBJ2-7
abundance: NA
d_gene: NA
CDR3aa: CASSLVTHRRYF
CDR3nt: TGTGCCAGCAGCTTGGTGACGCACAGGCGCTACTTC

v_gene: TRBV29-1
j_gene: TRBJ1-2
abundance: NA
d_gene: NA
CDR3aa: CSVSGQLYGYTF
CDR3nt: TGCAGCGTTAGCGGACAGCTCTATGGCTACACCTTC

v_gene: TRBV11-2
j_gene: TRBJ1-3
abundance: NA
d_gene: TRBD1
CDR3aa: CASSLGTGASGNTIYF
CDR3nt: TGTGCCAGCAGCTTAGGGACAGGGGCCTCTGGAAACACCATATATTTT

v_gene: TRBV5-4
j_gene: TRBJ2-1
abundance: NA
d_gene: NA
CDR3aa: CASSLSFLMGNEQFF
CDR3nt: TGTGCCAGCAGCTTGTCCTTTCTTATGGGGAATGAGCAGTTCTTC

v_gene: TRBV7-2
j_gene: TRBJ2-1
abundance: NA
d_gene: TRBD2
CDR3aa: CASSSSGIGSNEQFF
CDR3nt: TGTGCCAGCAGCTCTAGCGGGATCGGGTCCAATGAGCAGTTCTTC

v_gene: TRBV2
j_gene: TRBJ2-7
abundance: few
d_gene: NA
CDR3aa: CASNDGPRAYEQYF
CDR3nt: TGTGCCAGCAACGACGGCCCCCGGGCCTACGAGCAGTACTTC

v_gene: TRBV7-9
j_gene: TRBJ2-3
abundance: NA
d_gene: NA
CDR3aa: CASSPRRTFRDTDTQYF
CDR3nt: TGTGCCAGCAGCCCCAGAAGGACTTTCCGCGACACAGATACGCAGTATTTT

v_gene: TRBV6-5
j_gene: TRBJ2-4
abundance: few
d_gene: NA
CDR3aa: CASSYSLPQGTKNIQYF
CDR3nt: TGTGCCAGCAGTTACTCGCTTCCACAGGGTACCAAAAACATTCAGTACTTC

v_gene: TRBV29-1
j_gene: TRBJ2-5
abundance: NA
d_gene: NA
CDR3aa: CSVELEFGETQYF
CDR3nt: TGCAGCGTCGAACTCGAGTTCGGGGAGACCCAGTACTTC

v_gene: TRBV10-2
j_gene: TRBJ2-7
abundance: NA
d_gene: NA
CDR3aa: CASSEDRALTYEQYF
CDR3nt: TGCGCCAGCAGTGAGGATCGGGCGTTGACCTACGAGCAGTACTTC

v_gene: TRBV7-2
j_gene: TRBJ2-3
abundance: NA
d_gene: TRBD2
CDR3aa: CASSPGPGLAGGTQYF
CDR3nt: TGTGCCAGCAGCCCTGGCCCGGGACTAGCGGGAGGTACGCAGTATTTT